The 17 T cell receptor beta chains in this list originate from one sample, sequenced in a study of blood T cell repertoires in COVID-19 (dated by TCRdb to the early 2020s). The receptor library was made with the immunoSEQ multiplex PCR assay. The table was pulled from immuneACCESS by TCRdb, which kept in-frame rearrangements only. Such tables lose some clones; where checked, under half of the loss comes from unresolved V genes, and the rest has no known cause. A total of hundreds of thousands of clones appear in this sample, 75% to 90% of them only once. The ten largest account for roughly 1% of the sample. The source material was PBMCs or T cells enriched from blood (not recorded which). These receptors were obtained from a young man who had recovered from COVID-19.

Comments on this clone: This sample includes further DNA sequences coding for the same CDR3. This chain joins TRBV6-5 and TRBJ2-1; 11 bases map to TRBD2. The length of the CDR3 is 15 residues. CDR1 and CDR2 from the germline V gene are MNHEY and SVGAGI. V lost 6 bases to trimming and J lost 3 bases; unmatched junction nucleotides: 4. The CDR3 sequence is CASRAGTSGYNEQFF. CDR3 coding DNA: TGTGCCAGCAGAGCCGGGACTAGCGGCTACAATGAGCAGTTCTTC.

The chain combines TRBV28 with TRBJ2-7; 9 nucleotides match TRBD2. Germline trimming cut 7 bases from V and 5 bases from J; bases unmatched to any gene: 12. The germline gives CDR1 MDHEN, CDR2 SYDVKM. This CDR3 has 15 residues. CDR3 in amino acids: CASIRGGTSLHEQYF. The CDR3 DNA is TGTGCCAGCATCCGGGGGGGGACTAGCCTCCACGAGCAGTACTTC.

The chain has TRBV6-5 and TRBJ2-1, with a tentative D call TRBD1 (6 bases). This CDR3 contains 16 residues. CDR1 MNHEY and CDR2 SVGAGI come from the germline V gene. V lost 0 bases, J lost 7 bases, and 16 bases lay in between. The CDR3: CASSYSRQGLRNEQFF. Here the CDR3 DNA reads TGTGCCAGCAGTTACTCGAGGCAGGGGTTGAGGAATGAGCAGTTCTTC.

This chain links TRBV28 with TRBJ2-7, with 8 bases fitting TRBD2. The germline V gene has CDR1 MDHEN and CDR2 SYDVKM. The CDR3 runs 15 residues. With 4 bases clipped from V and 0 bases from J, the junction kept 5 bases outside the gene matches. The CDR3, as DNA: TGTGCCAGCAGTTCCGGGACTAGACGCTCCTACGAGCAGTACTTC. This translates into CASSSGTRRSYEQYF. Using reference TRBV28 and TRBJ2-7 for the parts outside the CDR3, the full variable domain is DVKVTQSSRYLVKRTGEKVFLECVQDMDHENMFWYRQDPGLGLRLIYFSYDVKMKEKGDIPEGYSVSREKKERFSLILESASTNQTSMYLCASSSGTRRSYEQYFGPGTRLTVT.

This clone was found once. V usage is TRBV5-1 and J usage is TRBJ2-2; TRBD2 matches 9 bases. Germline CDR1 and CDR2: SGHRS and YFSETQ. Trimming removed 4 bases from V and 1 base from J; junction bases left unmatched: 11. This CDR3 comprises 18 residues. The CDR3 DNA is TGCGCCAGCAGCCACCCCCGACTAGCGGAGCAGAACACCGGGGAGCTGTTTTTT. Encoded protein: CASSHPRLAEQNTGELFF. The full variable domain, completed using reference TRBV5-1 and TRBJ2-2, is KAGVTQTPRYLIKTRGQQVTLSCSPISGHRSVSWYQQTPGQGLQFLFEYFSETQRNKGNFPGRFSGRQFSNSRSEMNVSTLELGDSALYLCASSHPRLAEQNTGELFFGEGSRLTVL.

This chain connects TRBV11-2 to TRBJ2-2; no clear D. The CDR3 is 18 amino acids. Deletions cut 0 bases from V and 8 bases from J, with 22 bases between. The germline CDR1 and CDR2 sequences are SGHAT and FQNNGV. DNA of the CDR3: TGTGCCAGCAGCTTAGATTTTCGCCAATCCTACCTCCCTGGGGAGCTGTTTTTT. This encodes CASSLDFRQSYLPGELFF.

The gene calls are TRBV5-1 and TRBJ2-5; the D gene is possibly TRBD1 (6 bases). The CDR3 extends over 15 amino acids. Germline CDR1 and CDR2: SGHRS and YFSETQ. V lost 1 base and J lost 3, with 13 bases in between. The CDR3 bases are TGCGCCAGCAGCTTGCAGGGGATTACTAAAGAGACCCAGTACTTC. It specifies CASSLQGITKETQYF.

This clone was recorded once. The chain couples TRBV7-9 to TRBJ1-1; D might be TRBD1 (5 bases). The CDR3 is made up of 13 amino acids. Germline-derived CDR1 and CDR2 are SEHNR and FQNEAQ (reference sequence). Trimming shortened V by 1 base and J by 8 bases, and 11 bases separated the two germline ends. CDR3 bases: TGTGCCAGCAGCTTAGTTCAGGGTATCGAAGCTTTCTTT. Translating it yields CASSLVQGIEAFF.

The chain employs TRBV18 and TRBJ1-5; D remains unclear. This CDR3 spans 13 amino acids. V gave up 3 bases and J gave up 7 bases, with 10 bases separating them. Germline V lookup: CDR1 KGHSH, CDR2 LQKENI. The CDR3 is CASSPLGDQPQHF. Written as DNA, the CDR3 is TGTGCCAGCTCACCCCTGGGAGACCAGCCCCAGCATTTT.

The rearrangement links TRBV29-1 to TRBJ2-5, with D possibly being TRBD2 (5 bases). Germline-derived CDR1 and CDR2 are SQVTM and ANQGSEA. Trimming pared 8 bases from V and 3 bases from J, leaving 19 bases between. This CDR3 has 14 residues. The CDR3 here is CSSRHGVREETQYF. DNA of the CDR3: TGCAGCTCGAGACACGGGGTTAGGGAAGAGACCCAGTACTTC.

This clone was observed a few times. The chain couples TRBV18 to TRBJ1-1; D gene ambiguous. The V and J ends lost 1 base and 4 bases respectively, with 10 bases between them. The CDR3 sequence is 14 residues long. Germline CDR1 is KGHSH and CDR2 is LQKENI. This CDR3 is CASSPLGAGTEAFF. The CDR3, as DNA: TGTGCCAGCTCACCACTCGGTGCTGGCACTGAAGCTTTCTTT. The full variable domain, completed using reference TRBV18 and TRBJ1-1, is NAGVMQNPRHLVRRRGQEARLRCSPMKGHSHVYWYRQLPEEGLKFMVYLQKENIIDESGMPKERFSAEFPKEGPSILRIQQVVRGDSAAYFCASSPLGAGTEAFFGQGTRLTVV.

The chain joins TRBV3-1 (or the pseudogene TRBV3-2) to TRBJ1-1, with 8 bases identical to TRBD1. The J segment lost 10 bases and the V segment lost 5 bases, leaving 6 bases of the junction unmatched. The CDR3 has 12 residues. Germline CDR1 is LGHDT and CDR2 is YNNKEL (reference sequence). CDR3 protein: CASSSGGARAFF. CDR3 DNA sequence: TGTGCCAGCAGCTCAGGGGGCGCACGAGCTTTCTTT.

The CDR3 DNA is TGTGCCAGCAGCGTAGTAACAGGGGCTGGAAACACCATATATTTT. The encoded protein is CASSVVTGAGNTIYF. The chain recombines TRBV9 with TRBJ1-3; 7 bases map to TRBD1. The germline gives CDR1 SGDLS, CDR2 YYNGEE. This CDR3 is 15 amino acids long. V lost 0 bases, J lost 2 bases, and 2 bases stayed unmatched.

This clone turned up a few times. At the DNA level, this CDR3 is encoded by other sequences in the same sample as well. This chain's CDR3 is CASSPGQGRYTF. The CDR3 coding sequence is TGTGCCAGCAGCCCCGGGCAGGGGCGCTACACCTTC. The rearrangement links TRBV6-5 to TRBJ1-2; TRBD1 might be the D (6 bases). Germline V gene data show CDR1 as MNHEY and CDR2 as SVGAGI. This CDR3 region has 12 residues. V lost 6 bases and J lost 9, with 14 bases in between.

The chain recombines TRBV3-1 (or the pseudogene TRBV3-2) with TRBJ1-6; 10 positions match TRBD1. After removal of 7 bases from V and 10 bases from J, the junction contained 10 bases not matched to a gene. The CDR3 consists of 15 residues. CDR1 and CDR2 (germline): LGHDT, YNNKEL (reference sequence). CDR3 in amino acids: CASTYGQGVRSPLHF. CDR3 DNA: TGTGCCAGCACCTATGGACAGGGGGTCAGATCACCCCTCCACTTT.

V gene TRBV9 combines with J gene TRBJ1-5; tentative D call: TRBD1 (5 bases). There are 14 residues in the CDR3. V was clipped by 3 bases and J by 5 bases, with 12 bases between them. Germline loops: CDR1 SGDLS, CDR2 YYNGEE. The CDR3 nucleotides read TGTGCCAGCAGCGCGGGACTGGATGATCAGCCCCAGCATTTT. Its protein is CASSAGLDDQPQHF.

This chain joins TRBV2 and TRBJ2-1, with 10 positions matching TRBD2. The V and J ends lost 4 bases and 6 bases, in that order; junction bases with no gene match: 6. This CDR3 is built from 15 residues. CDR1 and CDR2 (germline): SNHLY, FYNNEI. The CDR3 nucleotides are TGTGCCAGCAGTGTTCTAGCGGGAGCGGGCAATGAGCAGTTCTTC. The encoded protein is CASSVLAGAGNEQFF.